Presented here are 15 T cell receptor beta chains from one specimen sequenced in a study of OX40 agonist ivuxolimab in advanced cancers. Repertoires were generated with immunoSEQ multiplex PCR, while TCRdb's copy carries only in-frame clones and drops some. The sample records 70,000 to 95,000 clones, about 85% being singletons. The specimen was CD4+ or CD8+ T cells sorted from blood, collected in a trial of the OX40 agonist ivuxolimab. Receptor source: an adult with an advanced solid tumor such as melanoma, head and neck, liver or kidney cancer.

This clone has a handful of counts. V gene TRBV30 combines with J gene TRBJ2-7, with a possible D match to TRBD2 (6 bases). The CDR3 has 13 amino acids. Germline V CDR1 and CDR2: GTSNPN, SVGIG (reference sequence). The V end lost 2 bases, the J end lost 6 bases, and 14 bases lay between the germline ends. The CDR3 region has the DNA TGTGCCTGGAGTAAGGAGGGGCGGACCGAGCAGTACTTC. Translation gives CAWSKEGRTEQYF.

Here the CDR3 DNA reads TGTGCAAGTCGCTTATGGCTCGAGATTGACACTAATAATTCACCCCTCCACTTT. Translating gives CASRLWLEIDTNNSPLHF. V is TRBV12-2 and J is TRBJ1-6. TRBV12-2 is a pseudogene segment. This CDR3 contains 18 residues.

The chain carries TRBV5-1 and TRBJ2-7; D not resolved. The CDR3 loop spans 13 amino acids. Deletions cut 0 bases from V and 7 bases from J, with 11 bases between. Per germline, CDR1 SGHRS and CDR2 YFSETQ. The CDR3 sequence: CASSLGKGREQYF. The CDR3 region has the DNA TGCGCCAGCAGCTTGGGGAAGGGAAGGGAGCAGTACTTC.

This chain links TRBV5-1 with TRBJ1-4; no definite D call. Trimming left V 4 bases short and J 4 bases short, with 14 bases between. The CDR3 is 15 residues long. Germline CDR1 SGHRS, CDR2 YFSETQ. CDR3 sequence (DNA): TGCGCCAGCAGCCCGAGCGGGAGCCTTAATGAAAAACTGTTTTTT. This sequence encodes CASSPSGSLNEKLFF.

The CDR3 sequence is CAISESMVGQGASEQFF. In DNA, the CDR3 is TGTGCCATCAGTGAGTCAATGGTAGGACAGGGGGCGAGTGAGCAGTTCTTC. The chain is built from TRBV10-3 and TRBJ2-1; 11 positions match TRBD1. Germline V lookup: CDR1 ENHRY, CDR2 SYGVKD. J was trimmed by 9 bases and V by 0 bases; bases with no gene match: 10. The CDR3 is 17 amino acids.

This chain connects TRBV28 to TRBJ2-5; maybe TRBD1 (7 bases). CDR3 length: 17 residues. Germline assignment: CDR1 MDHEN and CDR2 SYDVKM. V was trimmed by 4 bases and J by 4 bases, leaving 22 bases between them. CDR3 in amino acids: CASSSLPSRGVIETQYF. In DNA form, the CDR3 reads TGTGCCAGCAGTTCACTTCCCTCCAGGGGGGTTATAGAGACCCAGTACTTC.

As to this clone: Other DNA sequences of this sample code for an identical CDR3. The CDR3 here is CASSITGDPEKLFF. In DNA, the CDR3 is TGTGCCAGTAGTATCACAGGGGATCCGGAAAAACTGTTTTTT. This chain connects TRBV19 to TRBJ1-4, with 7 bases fitting TRBD1. CDR3 length: 14 residues. Trimming took 3 bases from V and 8 from J; bases not matched to a gene: 6. Looked up from germline, CDR1 is LNHDA and CDR2 is SQIVND (reference sequence).

The chain employs TRBV4-1 and TRBJ1-4, with a weak D call TRBD1 (6 bases). V lost 2 bases, J lost 5 bases, and 12 bases lay in between. The germline CDR1 and CDR2 sequences are MGHRA and YSYEKL. This CDR3 has 15 residues. The chain's CDR3 is CASSQTGIGNEKLFF. The CDR3 coding sequence is TGCGCCAGCAGCCAAACAGGGATTGGAAATGAAAAACTGTTTTTT.

This chain joins TRBV28 and TRBJ1-1; TRBD1 might be the D (5 bases). Trimming pared 8 bases from V and 4 bases from J, leaving 11 bases between. The CDR3 length is 12 residues. Germline loops: CDR1 MDHEN, CDR2 SYDVKM. The CDR3 loop reads CASLVTGTEAFF. CDR3 DNA sequence: TGTGCCAGCCTAGTAACAGGCACTGAAGCTTTCTTT.

V usage is TRBV10-3 and J usage is TRBJ1-5; the D gene is possibly TRBD1 (5 bases). Germline CDR1 reads ENHRY; CDR2 reads SYGVKD. Between the trimmed V and J ends, which lost 0 bases and 1 base, there was a span of 16 bases. The CDR3 extends over 18 amino acids. The CDR3 nucleotides are TGTGCCATCAGTGAGTCTCCCAGTGGGACTCAAAGCAATCAGCCCCAGCATTTT. Translating it yields CAISESPSGTQSNQPQHF.

The chain is built from TRBV18 and TRBJ1-2, with D maybe TRBD1 (6 bases). Germline lookup yields CDR1 KGHSH and CDR2 LQKENI. This CDR3 has 15 residues. V was pared by 5 bases and J by 4 bases, with 17 bases between. The CDR3 nucleotides are TGTGCCAGCTCAGAAGGACAGTCCGGTGGCTATGGCTACACCTTC. Protein sequence: CASSEGQSGGYGYTF.

The rearrangement joins TRBV7-9 to TRBJ1-6; D uncertain. The CDR3 is made up of 15 amino acids. Trimming took 4 bases from V and 3 from J, leaving 10 bases between them. CDR1 and CDR2 from the germline V gene are SEHNR and FQNEAQ (reference sequence). In nucleotides, the CDR3 is TGTGCCAGCAGCTCACCAGATCGCTATAATTCACCCCTCCACTTT. Translation gives CASSSPDRYNSPLHF.

This clone has a handful of counts. The V call is TRBV19, the J call TRBJ1-4, with D uncertain. Between the trimmed V and J ends, which lost 3 bases and 10 bases, there was a span of 12 bases. Germline CDR1 is LNHDA and CDR2 is SQIVND (reference sequence). The CDR3 length is 13 residues. CDR3 in DNA: TGTGCCAGTAGTATTCTGAGCCCATCAAAACTGTTTTTT. Amino acids: CASSILSPSKLFF.

The J gene is TRBJ1-2, the V gene TRBV25-1, with 10 bases identical to TRBD1. The CDR3 has 15 residues. Germline assignment: CDR1 MGHDK and CDR2 SYGVNS. The V segment lost 4 bases and the J segment 7 bases; nucleotides outside the gene matches: 9. CDR3: CASSARRQGASGYTF. The CDR3 DNA follows: TGTGCCAGCAGTGCCAGGAGACAGGGGGCGTCTGGCTACACCTTC.

The chain joins TRBV7-7 to TRBJ2-3; TRBD2 is a possible D gene (5 bases). This CDR3 region has 13 residues. V was clipped by 5 bases and J by 6 bases, with 12 bases between them. Germline V CDR1 and CDR2: SSHAT, FNYEAQ (reference sequence). The CDR3 is CASSGGPGDTQYF. The CDR3 DNA is TGTGCCAGCAGCGGAGGCCCTGGGGATACGCAGTATTTT. Filled out from reference TRBV7-7 and TRBJ2-3, the complete variable domain reads GAGVSQSPRYKVTKRGQDVTLRCDPISSHATLYWYQQALGQGPEFLTYFNYEAQPDKSGLPSDRFSAERPEGSISTLTIQRTEQRDSAMYRCASSGGPGDTQYFGPGTRLTVL.